Listed below are T cell receptor beta chains from one sample, sequenced in a study of vaccination and CD4 T cells after COVID-19. TCRdb reprocessed the PCR reads with MiXCR, giving one entry per CDR3 protein. The data show 9,500 or so distinct CDR3 sequences, approximately 31% seen once. The antigens these receptors bind are not known. Sample: CD4+ T cells from blood, cultured in vitro. The source of these receptors is a human donor in good health. The CDR3 runs from the conserved cysteine through the conserved F or W. Each record gives: D gene, V gene, J gene, clone size, CDR3 DNA, CDR3 protein. The D gene is left open where the match is weak. Size tells how often a clone was seen (once, few, many) or the class of an expanded clone, and some rows leave it out.

NA	TRBV15	TRBJ1-1	NA	TGTGCCACCAGCTTCGACGAGGGATTTGAAGCTTTCTTT	CATSFDEGFEAFF
TRBD2	TRBV20-1	TRBJ2-1	NA	TGCAGTGCCGTTGGACTAGCGGGAGGAATAGGGAGCAATGAGCAGTTCTTC	CSAVGLAGGIGSNEQFF
NA	TRBV19	TRBJ2-5	NA	TGTGCCAGTAGGACGGACGGGTCCGGGGCCCAGTACTTC	CASRTDGSGAQYF
NA	TRBV5-4	TRBJ2-7	NA	TGTGCCAGCAGCCCTGGGAAAAGGGGCGACGAGCAGTACTTC	CASSPGKRGDEQYF
NA	TRBV7-6	TRBJ1-1	few	TGTGCCAGCAGCTTGCGTGGGGAGGATGGCACTGAAGCTTTCTTT	CASSLRGEDGTEAFF
TRBD2	TRBV28	TRBJ2-7	NA	TGTGCCAGCACCCTCGGTAGCGGGAGCTCCTACGAGCAGTACTTC	CASTLGSGSSYEQYF
NA	TRBV6-1	TRBJ1-6	medium-sized	TGTGCCAGCAACCCTCTGGGCATGGAGAATTCACCCCTCCACTTT	CASNPLGMENSPLHF
NA	TRBV7-2	TRBJ1-2	NA	TGTGCCAGCAGCTTGGGGGGCTGGGGCTACACCTTC	CASSLGGWGYTF
NA	TRBV19	TRBJ1-1	NA	TGTGCCAGCCTCCGATGGACTGAAGCTTTCTTT	CASLRWTEAFF
NA	TRBV23-1	TRBJ2-5	few	TGCGCCAGCAGTCAATGCTATGAAATGTCGGGACTTGGAGAGACCCAGTACTTC	CASSQCYEMSGLGETQYF
TRBD2	TRBV6-2/TRBV6-3	TRBJ2-1	few	TGTGCCAGCAGCCTACTAGCGGAGGGGGATTACAATGAGCAGTTCTTC	CASSLLAEGDYNEQFF
NA	TRBV6-1	TRBJ2-7	few	TGTGCCAGCAGTCACAAGGGGTACGAGCAGTACTTC	CASSHKGYEQYF
NA	TRBV10-3	TRBJ2-7	few	TGTGCCAGCAGTTCACCGGAGGCAGGGATCTCCTACGAGCAGTACTTC	CASSSPEAGISYEQYF
TRBD1	TRBV24-1	TRBJ2-5	few	TGTGCCACCAGTGAGCCAGTCGACAGGGGCGAGACCCAGTACTTC	CATSEPVDRGETQYF
NA	TRBV15	TRBJ2-7	few	TGTGCCACCAGCAGGAGTGGGGCCTACGAGCAGTACTTC	CATSRSGAYEQYF
NA	TRBV27	TRBJ1-2	NA	TGTGCCAGCAGGGGCAGCTCTCCCCCGATGTACACCTTC	CASRGSSPPMYTF
TRBD2	TRBV20-1	TRBJ2-7	NA	TGCAGTGCTAGGGGCCTCTCGGGAGGGAGCTACGAGCAGTACTTC	CSARGLSGGSYEQYF
NA	TRBV11-3	TRBJ2-7	few	TGTGCCAGCAGCTTAGGGAAGGGACGATCCTACGAGCAGTACTTC	CASSLGKGRSYEQYF
NA	TRBV7-2	TRBJ2-5	NA	TGTGCCAGCAGCCCCCTGGGAGAGACCCAGTACTTC	CASSPLGETQYF
NA	TRBV7-2	TRBJ2-5	NA	TGTGCCAGCAGCTTACAGGCCTTTGCGGCTCAAGAGACCCAGTACTTC	CASSLQAFAAQETQYF
TRBD1	TRBV7-2	TRBJ1-2	few	TGTGCCAGCAGGATGGGACAGGGGGACTATGGCTACACCTTC	CASRMGQGDYGYTF
NA	TRBV4-3	TRBJ1-3	NA	TGCGCCAGCAGCCAAGGATGGGGGCAGGGGTCCGGAAACACCATATATTTT	CASSQGWGQGSGNTIYF
TRBD1	TRBV27	TRBJ2-1	NA	TGTGCCAGCAGTTTAAGGACAGGGGGCTCCTACAATGAGCAGTTCTTC	CASSLRTGGSYNEQFF
TRBD2	TRBV7-2	TRBJ2-7	NA	TGTGCCAGCAGCTTAGGAAGTAGCGGGAGGTTCCCCTACGAGCAGTACTTC	CASSLGSSGRFPYEQYF
NA	TRBV27	TRBJ2-4	NA	TGTGCCAGCAGCCCAAATCGGGTGGCCAAAAACATTCAGTACTTC	CASSPNRVAKNIQYF
NA	TRBV20-1	TRBJ1-2	few	TGCAGTGCTAGTGCAGGGGTGGATGGCTACACCTTC	CSASAGVDGYTF
NA	TRBV30	TRBJ1-2	few	TGTGCCTGGAGTGTATCGGGGCAGTACAACACCTTC	CAWSVSGQYNTF
NA	TRBV7-2	TRBJ1-5	medium-sized	TGTGCCAGCAGCTCGATGGGGAACGGGCACAATCAGCCCCAGCATTTT	CASSSMGNGHNQPQHF
TRBD1	TRBV19	TRBJ2-4	few	TGTGCCAGTAACCCACAGGGGCGACGGGACATTCAGTACTTC	CASNPQGRRDIQYF
NA	TRBV19	TRBJ1-2	few	TGTGCCAGTAGTATATCGGTGGCTGGCTACACCTTC	CASSISVAGYTF
NA	TRBV7-3	TRBJ2-6	NA	TGTGCCAGCAGCCAGTCGTCGGGGGCCAACGTCCTGACTTTC	CASSQSSGANVLTF
NA	TRBV28	TRBJ1-1	NA	TGTGCCGGCAGGCAGGGCATGAACACTGAAGCTTTCTTT	CAGRQGMNTEAFF
NA	TRBV11-3	TRBJ2-2	few	TGTGCCAGCAATGAAGGCGGGGAGCTGTTTTTT	CASNEGGELFF
TRBD1	TRBV6-2/TRBV6-3	TRBJ2-7	NA	TGTGCCAGCAGTTACTCGGGACAGGGCCCCTACGAGCAGTACTTC	CASSYSGQGPYEQYF
TRBD1	TRBV5-1	TRBJ2-7	NA	TGCGCCAGCAGCCCAGCCGGGACAGTGTCCTACGAGCAGTACTTC	CASSPAGTVSYEQYF
NA	TRBV19	TRBJ1-5	NA	TGTGCCAGTCAACTCGGGGGTCTCAATCAGCCCCAGCATTTT	CASQLGGLNQPQHF
NA	TRBV28	TRBJ2-7	NA	TGTGCCAGCAGTTACAGCTTATCCTACGAGCAGTACTTC	CASSYSLSYEQYF
TRBD2	TRBV27	TRBJ2-1	once	TGTGCCAGCAGTCTCGGGACTAGCGGTGAATTTTACAATGAGCAGTTCTTC	CASSLGTSGEFYNEQFF
NA	TRBV20-1	TRBJ2-1	few	TGCAGTGCTAGAGATGCCCGGTTTAAGGAGCAGTTCTTC	CSARDARFKEQFF
NA	TRBV7-3	TRBJ2-5	few	TGTGCCAGCAGCTTACGGCAACAAGAGACCCAGTACTTC	CASSLRQQETQYF
TRBD2	TRBV28	TRBJ2-3	NA	TGTGCCAGCAGTGGATCTAGCGGGAGTCTAGATACGCAGTATTTT	CASSGSSGSLDTQYF
TRBD1	TRBV5-1	TRBJ1-2	few	TGCGCCAGCAGCTTTACGGGACAGGCTTATGGCTACACCTTC	CASSFTGQAYGYTF
NA	TRBV20-1	TRBJ1-1	few	TGCAGTGCTATCTTAGGGCCCAGCAACACTGAAGCTTTCTTT	CSAILGPSNTEAFF
NA	TRBV30	TRBJ1-6	few	TGTGCCTGGAGTTCGGGCTTGGATTCACCCCTCCACTTT	CAWSSGLDSPLHF
TRBD2	TRBV28	TRBJ2-3	NA	TGTGCCAGCAGGAAGCCAGCGGGAGGGACAGATACGCAGTATTTT	CASRKPAGGTDTQYF
NA	TRBV7-9	TRBJ2-5	few	TGTGCCAGCAGCTTACACGGGCGCAGGGAGACCCAGTACTTC	CASSLHGRRETQYF
TRBD2	TRBV4-2	TRBJ2-7	few	TGTGCCAGCAGCCAAGATCCTAGCGGTCCCTACGAGCAGTACTTC	CASSQDPSGPYEQYF
TRBD2	TRBV5-4	TRBJ2-1	once	TGTGCCAGCAGCTTGAGCGGGAACTCCTACAATGAGCAGTTCTTC	CASSLSGNSYNEQFF
TRBD2	TRBV6-5	TRBJ2-7	NA	TGTGCCAGCAGTTACCTTACCGGGGGGGAGCAGTACTTC	CASSYLTGGEQYF
NA	TRBV20-1	TRBJ2-2	NA	TGCAGTGCTATCCAGACAGACACCGGGGAGCTGTTTTTT	CSAIQTDTGELFF
NA	TRBV6-1	TRBJ1-5	medium-sized	TGTGCCAGCAGTGAAATTAGTCCCCATCAGCCCCAGCATTTT	CASSEISPHQPQHF
TRBD2	TRBV6-1	TRBJ2-3	NA	TGTGCCAGCAGTAACCCCCCCGGGACTAGCGGGTCAACAGATACGCAGTATTTT	CASSNPPGTSGSTDTQYF
TRBD1	TRBV6-1	TRBJ1-2	NA	TGTGCCAGCAGTCGAATGATATCGGGACAGGGAGGATATGGCTACACCTTC	CASSRMISGQGGYGYTF